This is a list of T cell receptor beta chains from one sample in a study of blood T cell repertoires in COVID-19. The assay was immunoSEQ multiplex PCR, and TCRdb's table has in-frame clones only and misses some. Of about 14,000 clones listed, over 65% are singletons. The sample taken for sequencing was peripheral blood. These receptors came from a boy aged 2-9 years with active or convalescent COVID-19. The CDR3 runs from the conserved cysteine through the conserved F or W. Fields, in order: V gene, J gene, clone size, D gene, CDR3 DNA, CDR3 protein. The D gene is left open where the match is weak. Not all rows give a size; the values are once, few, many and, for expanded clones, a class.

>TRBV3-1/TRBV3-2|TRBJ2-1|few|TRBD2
TGTGCCAGCAGCCCCCGGGGTAGCGGGGGATCTAGCTCCTACAATGAGCAGTTCTTC
CASSPRGSGGSSSYNEQFF
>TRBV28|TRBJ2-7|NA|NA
TGTGCCAGCAGTTTACTAGGGACACCGAGCTCCTACGAGCAGTACTTC
CASSLLGTPSSYEQYF
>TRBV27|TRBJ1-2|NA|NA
TGTGCCAGCAGTTTATCCGGGGTCGTCGGGGGCTACACCTTC
CASSLSGVVGGYTF
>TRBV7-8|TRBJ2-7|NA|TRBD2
TGTGCCAGCAGGAGACTAGCGGGAGTAGGCGAGCAGTACTTC
CASRRLAGVGEQYF
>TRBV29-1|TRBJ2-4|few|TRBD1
TGCAGCGTTGAGACAGGGGTAGGCATTCAGTACTTC
CSVETGVGIQYF
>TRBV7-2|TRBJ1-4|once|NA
TGTGCCAGCAGCGCGACTCTCCGGACCGACCGGGGGGGAAAACTGTTTTTT
CASSATLRTDRGGKLFF
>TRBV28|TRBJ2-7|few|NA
TGTGCCAGCAGCCGATACAGGGAGCCGTACTACGAGCAGTACTTC
CASSRYREPYYEQYF
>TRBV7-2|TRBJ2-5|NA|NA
TGTGCCAGCAGCATGTACAGGGAGCAAGAGACCCAGTACTTC
CASSMYREQETQYF
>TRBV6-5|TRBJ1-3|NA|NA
TGTGCCAGCCGGGGGGTCTTCTCTGGAAACACCATATATTTT
CASRGVFSGNTIYF
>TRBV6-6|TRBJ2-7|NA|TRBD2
TGTGCCAGCAGTCCGACTAGCTTGGGGGGTAGGGACGAGCAGTACTTC
CASSPTSLGGRDEQYF
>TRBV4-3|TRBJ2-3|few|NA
TGCGCCAGCAGCCAAGGAAAGGGGCCCACAGATACGCAGTATTTT
CASSQGKGPTDTQYF
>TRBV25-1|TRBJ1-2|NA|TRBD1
TGTGCCAGCAGTGTGACAGGGGTGCGTTATGGCTACACCTTC
CASSVTGVRYGYTF
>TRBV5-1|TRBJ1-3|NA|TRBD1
TGCGCCAGCAGCTTGAACGACGGGACAGGGGGCCGAAACACCATATATTTT
CASSLNDGTGGRNTIYF
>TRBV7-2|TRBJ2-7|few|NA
TGTGCCAGCAGCTTAGGAGGACCGGGGAGCTACGAGCAGTACTTC
CASSLGGPGSYEQYF
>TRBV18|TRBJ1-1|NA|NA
TGTGCCAGCTCACGGCGTACGGAGAGGAACACTGAAGCTTTCTTT
CASSRRTERNTEAFF
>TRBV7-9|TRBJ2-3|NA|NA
TGTGCCTCCCCATCATTCGACTCCAGGGGAACAGATACGCAGTATTTT
CASPSFDSRGTDTQYF
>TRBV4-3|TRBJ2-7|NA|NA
TGCGCCAGCAGCCAAGTATATGGGGCGTCCTACGAGCAGTACTTC
CASSQVYGASYEQYF
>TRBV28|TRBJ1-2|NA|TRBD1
TGTGCCAGCAGTTTATGGGAGACAGGGGACATCGGCTACACCTTC
CASSLWETGDIGYTF
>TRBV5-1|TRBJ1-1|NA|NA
TGCGCCAGCAGCTTGGGGGGGCCCCTAATGAACACTGAAGCTTTCTTT
CASSLGGPLMNTEAFF
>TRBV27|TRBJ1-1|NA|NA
TGTGCCAGCAGCTCTGTGGGTCGGGGGACTGAAGCTTTCTTT
CASSSVGRGTEAFF
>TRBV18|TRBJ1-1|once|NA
TGTGCCAGCTCACCACCTGGAGGGAGGAGGGGAAGGGACACTGAAGCTTTCTTT
CASSPPGGRRGRDTEAFF
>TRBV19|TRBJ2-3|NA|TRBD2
TGTGCCAGTAGTAGGGGACTAGAGGTAAAGGCGGCAGATACGCAGTATTTT
CASSRGLEVKAADTQYF
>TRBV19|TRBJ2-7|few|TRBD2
TGTGCCAGTAGTGCCCGGACTAGCGGGAGCTACGAGCAGTACTTC
CASSARTSGSYEQYF
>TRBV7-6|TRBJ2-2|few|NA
TGTGCCAGCAGCTGGCCCGAGGGAGCGAACACCGGGGAGCTGTTTTTT
CASSWPEGANTGELFF
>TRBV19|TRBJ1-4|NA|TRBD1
TGTGCCAGTAGACCGGGACAGGGGGGTGAAAAACTGTTTTTT
CASRPGQGGEKLFF
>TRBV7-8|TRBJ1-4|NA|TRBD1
TGTGCCAGCAGCTTATGGACAGGTTATGTTGAAAAACTGTTTTTT
CASSLWTGYVEKLFF
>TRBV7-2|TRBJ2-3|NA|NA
TGTGCCAGCAGGCCTCCCGGACACCGCACAGATACGCAGTATTTT
CASRPPGHRTDTQYF
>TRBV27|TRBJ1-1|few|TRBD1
TGTGCCAGCAGTTTAACCCAGCAGGGGGCATCGGGGGCTTTCTTT
CASSLTQQGASGAFF
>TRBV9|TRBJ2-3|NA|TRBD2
TGTGCCAGCAGCGAAGGGACTAGCCCTAGCACAGATACGCAGTATTTT
CASSEGTSPSTDTQYF
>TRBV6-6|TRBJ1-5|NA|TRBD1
TGTGCCAGCAGCGACAGGGGTAGAGTTCCTGGGCCCCAGCATTTT
CASSDRGRVPGPQHF
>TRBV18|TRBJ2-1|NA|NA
TGTGCCAGCTCTCCCCTCTCAGCGGCTGTCTACAATGAGCAGTTCTTC
CASSPLSAAVYNEQFF
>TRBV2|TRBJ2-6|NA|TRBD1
TGTGCCAGCACCCCGCGACAGGGGGCGATTGGGGCCAACGTCCTGACTTTC
CASTPRQGAIGANVLTF
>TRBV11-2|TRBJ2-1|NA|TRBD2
TGTGCCAGCAGCTTCCAGCCCTCTAGCGGGTACGAGCAGTTCTTC
CASSFQPSSGYEQFF
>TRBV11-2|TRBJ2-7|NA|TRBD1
TGTGCCAGCAGCTCAACGAACAGGGGGCTCGAGCAGTACTTC
CASSSTNRGLEQYF
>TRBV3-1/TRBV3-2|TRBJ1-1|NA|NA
TGTGCCAGCAGCCAAGGGAGAGGGCGGGCGATGAACACTGAAGCTTTCTTT
CASSQGRGRAMNTEAFF
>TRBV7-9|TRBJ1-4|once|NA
TGTGCCAGCAGCTTAGAATTTTCGGGTAGTGAAAAACTGTTTTTT
CASSLEFSGSEKLFF
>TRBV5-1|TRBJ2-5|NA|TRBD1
TGCGCCAGCAGTTCTTCCGGGACAGGGCTGGGGACCCAGTACTTC
CASSSSGTGLGTQYF
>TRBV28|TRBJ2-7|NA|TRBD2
TGTGCCAGCAGTCCGGGAGGGAGGCGTTACGAGCAGTACTTC
CASSPGGRRYEQYF
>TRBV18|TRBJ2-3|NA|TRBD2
TGTGCCAGCTCCTCGCCGGGACTAGCGGGAGGAACGCAGTATTTT
CASSSPGLAGGTQYF
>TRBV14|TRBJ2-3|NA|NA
TGTGCCAGCAGCCGCCTAGGGGGGGGAGATACGCAGTATTTT
CASSRLGGGDTQYF
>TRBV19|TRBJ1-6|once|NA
TGTGCCAGTAGTCTTGACGGGAGATTAGCCTATAATTCACCCCTCCACTTT
CASSLDGRLAYNSPLHF
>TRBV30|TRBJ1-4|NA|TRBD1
TGTGCCTGGAGCAGACAGGGGGCGACTAATGAAAAACTGTTTTTT
CAWSRQGATNEKLFF
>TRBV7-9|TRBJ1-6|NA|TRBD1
TGTGCCAGCAGCATGGACAGGGCGAACTATAATTCACCCCTCCACTTT
CASSMDRANYNSPLHF
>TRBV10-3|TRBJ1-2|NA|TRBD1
TGTGCCATCAGTGTACAACAGGGACAGGGGTTATATGGCTACACCTTC
CAISVQQGQGLYGYTF
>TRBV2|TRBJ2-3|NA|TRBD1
TGTGCCATAAAGGGACAGCTCACAGATACGCAGTATTTT
CAIKGQLTDTQYF
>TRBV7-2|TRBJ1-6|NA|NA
TGTGCCAGCAGCTTAGCAGGGGGGGATAATTCACCCCTCCACTTT
CASSLAGGDNSPLHF
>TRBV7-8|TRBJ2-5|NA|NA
TGTGCCAGCAGCTTCCGCATCAGATCCCAATTCCAAGAGACCCAGTACTTC
CASSFRIRSQFQETQYF
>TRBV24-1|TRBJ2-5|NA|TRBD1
TGTGCCACCAGTGATAGGACAGGGAAGTACCAAGAGACCCAGTACTTC
CATSDRTGKYQETQYF
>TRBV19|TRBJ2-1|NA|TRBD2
TGTGCCAGTAGTATAAGGCCTAGCGGGGGCCCGAGGGATGAGCAGTTCTTC
CASSIRPSGGPRDEQFF
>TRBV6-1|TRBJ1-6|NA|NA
TGTGCCAGCAGTGATGTTGTGGGGGGCTCCTATAATTCACCCCTCCACTTT
CASSDVVGGSYNSPLHF